Below are 2 T cell receptor beta chains sequenced from a single sample in a study of early T cells in non-severe SARS-CoV-2 infection. MiXCR, applied by TCRdb to the 5' RACE reads, yields one record per CDR3 protein. This sample yields 35,000 to 45,000 distinct CDR3 sequences, of which 5.3% are seen a single time; 25% to 30% belongs to the top ten. Sequences were obtained from whole blood. The receptor set was obtained from an adult who was a healthcare worker with PCR-confirmed SARS-CoV-2 infection or an uninfected control (not recorded which).

CDR3 amino acids: CASSSLPPRGGTEAFF. In DNA, the CDR3 is TGTGCCAGCAGCTCACTCCCACCTCGAGGGGGCACTGAAGCTTTCTTT. The rearrangement links TRBV7-6 to TRBJ1-1; perhaps TRBD1 as D (6 bases). Trimming left V 4 bases short and J 4 bases short, with 19 bases between. The CDR3 spans 16 residues. The germline gives CDR1 SGHVS, CDR2 FNYEAQ.

In this sample, this clonotype turned up a few times. This chain uses TRBV29-1 with TRBJ2-3, with 8 bases lining up with TRBD2. The V and J ends lost 0 bases and 5 bases, in that order; junction bases with no gene match: 4. Germline V gene lookup returns CDR1 SQVTM and CDR2 ANQGSEA. This CDR3 has 14 amino acids. DNA for the CDR3: TGCAGCGTTGAAGACGGGGGGGCGGGAGATACGCAGTATTTT. It encodes CSVEDGGAGDTQYF.